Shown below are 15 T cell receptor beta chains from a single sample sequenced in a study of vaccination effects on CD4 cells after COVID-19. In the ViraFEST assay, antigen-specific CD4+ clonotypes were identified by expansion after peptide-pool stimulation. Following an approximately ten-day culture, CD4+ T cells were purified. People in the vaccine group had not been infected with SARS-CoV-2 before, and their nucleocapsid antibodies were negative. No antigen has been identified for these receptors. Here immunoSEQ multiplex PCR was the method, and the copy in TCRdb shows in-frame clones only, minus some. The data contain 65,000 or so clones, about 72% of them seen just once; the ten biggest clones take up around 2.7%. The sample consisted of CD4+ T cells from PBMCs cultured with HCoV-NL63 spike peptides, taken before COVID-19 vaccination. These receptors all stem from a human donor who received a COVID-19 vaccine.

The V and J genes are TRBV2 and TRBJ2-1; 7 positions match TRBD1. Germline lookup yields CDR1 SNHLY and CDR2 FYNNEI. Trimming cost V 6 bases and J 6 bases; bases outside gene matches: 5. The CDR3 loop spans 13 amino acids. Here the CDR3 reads CASREGAGNEQFF. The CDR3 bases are TGTGCCAGCAGAGAGGGGGCTGGCAATGAGCAGTTCTTC.

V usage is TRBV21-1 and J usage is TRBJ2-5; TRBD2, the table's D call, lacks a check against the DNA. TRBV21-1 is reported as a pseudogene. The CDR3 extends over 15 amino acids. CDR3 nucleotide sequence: TGTGCCAGCAGCACGAAAAGCGGGCAGCAAGAGACCCAGTACTTC. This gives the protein CASSTKSGQQETQYF.

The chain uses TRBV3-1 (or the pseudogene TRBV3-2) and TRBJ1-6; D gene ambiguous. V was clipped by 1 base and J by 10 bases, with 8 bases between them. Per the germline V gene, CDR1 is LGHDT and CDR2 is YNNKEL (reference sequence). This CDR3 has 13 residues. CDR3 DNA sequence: TGTGCCAGCAGCCAAGTATCAGACTCACCCCTCCACTTT. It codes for CASSQVSDSPLHF.

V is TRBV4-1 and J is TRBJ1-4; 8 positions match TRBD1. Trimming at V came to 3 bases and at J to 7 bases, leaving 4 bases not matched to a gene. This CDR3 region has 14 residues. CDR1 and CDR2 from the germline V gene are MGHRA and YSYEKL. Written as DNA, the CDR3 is TGCGCCAGCAGCCACCACGGGACAGGTGAAAAACTGTTTTTT. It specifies CASSHHGTGEKLFF.

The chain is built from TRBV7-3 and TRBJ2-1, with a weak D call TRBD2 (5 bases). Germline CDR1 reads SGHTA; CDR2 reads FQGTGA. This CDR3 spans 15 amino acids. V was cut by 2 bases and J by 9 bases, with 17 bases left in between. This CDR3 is CASSLLASLPGEQFF. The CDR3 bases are TGTGCCAGCAGCTTACTGGCTAGCCTCCCCGGTGAGCAGTTCTTC.

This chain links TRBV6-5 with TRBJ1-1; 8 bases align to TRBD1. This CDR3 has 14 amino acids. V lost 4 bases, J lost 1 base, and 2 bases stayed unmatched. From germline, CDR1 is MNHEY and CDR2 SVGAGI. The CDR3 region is CASSSQGGNTEAFF. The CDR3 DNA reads TGTGCCAGCAGTTCACAGGGGGGGAACACTGAAGCTTTCTTT.

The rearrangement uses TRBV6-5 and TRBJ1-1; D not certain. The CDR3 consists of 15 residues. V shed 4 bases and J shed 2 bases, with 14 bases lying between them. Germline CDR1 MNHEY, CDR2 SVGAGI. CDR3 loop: CASSFPRTINTEAFF. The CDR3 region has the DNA TGTGCCAGCAGTTTCCCCCGGACCATTAACACTGAAGCTTTCTTT.

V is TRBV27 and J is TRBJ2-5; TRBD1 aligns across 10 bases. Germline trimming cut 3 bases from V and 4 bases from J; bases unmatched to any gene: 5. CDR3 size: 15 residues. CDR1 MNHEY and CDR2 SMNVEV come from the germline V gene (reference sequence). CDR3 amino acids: CASSLRTGGRETQYF. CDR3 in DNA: TGTGCCAGCAGTTTGAGGACAGGGGGACGAGAGACCCAGTACTTC.

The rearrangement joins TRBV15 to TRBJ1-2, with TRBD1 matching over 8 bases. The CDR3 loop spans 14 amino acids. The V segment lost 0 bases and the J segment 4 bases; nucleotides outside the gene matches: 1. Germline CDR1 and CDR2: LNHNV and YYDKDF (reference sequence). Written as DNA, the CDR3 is TGTGCCACCAGCAGAGAGGGGACAGGCTATGGCTACACCTTC. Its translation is CATSREGTGYGYTF. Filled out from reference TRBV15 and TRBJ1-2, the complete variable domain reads DAMVIQNPRYQVTQFGKPVTLSCSQTLNHNVMYWYQQKSSQAPKLLFHYYDKDFNNEADTPDNFQSRRPNTSFCFLDIRSPGLGDTAMYLCATSREGTGYGYTFGSGTRLTVV.

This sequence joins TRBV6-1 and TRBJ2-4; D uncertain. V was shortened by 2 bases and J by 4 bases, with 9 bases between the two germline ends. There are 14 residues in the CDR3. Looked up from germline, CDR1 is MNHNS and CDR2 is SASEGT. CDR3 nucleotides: TGTGCCAGCAGTGAATTTGGCGGTAAAAACATTCAGTACTTC. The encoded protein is CASSEFGGKNIQYF.

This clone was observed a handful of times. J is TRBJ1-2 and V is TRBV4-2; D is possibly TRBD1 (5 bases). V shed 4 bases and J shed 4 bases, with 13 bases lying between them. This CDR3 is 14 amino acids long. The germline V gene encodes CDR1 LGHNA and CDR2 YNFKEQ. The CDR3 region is CASSPEGTFYGYTF. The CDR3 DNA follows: TGTGCCAGCAGCCCGGAGGGGACTTTCTATGGCTACACCTTC.

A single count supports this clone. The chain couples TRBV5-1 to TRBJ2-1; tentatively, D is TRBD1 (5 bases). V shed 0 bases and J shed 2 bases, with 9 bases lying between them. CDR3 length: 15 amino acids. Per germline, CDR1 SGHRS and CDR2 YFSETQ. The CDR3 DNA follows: TGCGCCAGCAGCTTGGACAGGACCGCCTACAATGAGCAGTTCTTC. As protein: CASSLDRTAYNEQFF.

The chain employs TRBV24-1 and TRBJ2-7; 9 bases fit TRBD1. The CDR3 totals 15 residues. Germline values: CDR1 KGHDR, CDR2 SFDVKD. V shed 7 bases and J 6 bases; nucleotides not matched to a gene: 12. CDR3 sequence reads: CATSGGTTGGSEQYV. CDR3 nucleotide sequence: TGTGCCACCAGCGGGGGGACCACAGGGGGCAGCGAGCAGTACGTC.

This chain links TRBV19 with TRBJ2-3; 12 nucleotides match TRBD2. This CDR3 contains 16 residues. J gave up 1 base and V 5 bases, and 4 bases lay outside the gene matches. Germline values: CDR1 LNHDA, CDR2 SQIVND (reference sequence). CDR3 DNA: TGTGCCAGTAGTCCCCGGACTAGCGGGGGCACAGATACGCAGTATTTT. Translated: CASSPRTSGGTDTQYF.

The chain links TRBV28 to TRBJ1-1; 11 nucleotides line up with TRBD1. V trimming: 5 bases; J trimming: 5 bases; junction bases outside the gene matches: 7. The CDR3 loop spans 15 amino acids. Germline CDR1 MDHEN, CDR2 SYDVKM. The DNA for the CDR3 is TGTGCCAGCAGTGCCCCCGGGACAGGGGGAACTGAAGCTTTCTTT. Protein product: CASSAPGTGGTEAFF.